What follows describes a single T cell receptor (beta chain). Its antigen is not known. Trimming stripped 5 bases from V and 3 bases from J, with 12 bases between. CDR1 and CDR2 from the germline V gene are SGHTA and FQGNSA. The length of the CDR3 is 14 residues. The sample originates from a study of beta chain features in type 1 diabetes. Expressed TCRB transcripts were sequenced because the entire RNA isolate underwent reverse transcription. Profiling relied on immunoSEQ multiplex PCR, and the TCRdb table lists in-frame clones only, not all of them. The data contain roughly 180,000 clones, roughly 8% of them seen just once; the ten biggest clones take up more than 0.75%. Study-wide results and caveats: Patients with Type 1 diabetes showed moderately but significantly shorter TCRB CDR3s in all four CD4+ subsets.

Sequenced sample: central memory CD4+ T cells from blood. The sequence was collected from a woman between 40 and 55 years old with type 1 diabetes. This chain uses TRBV7-2 with TRBJ2-3, with D perhaps TRBD2 (5 bases). CDR3 sequence reads: CASSVYQRTDTQYF. CDR3 coding DNA: TGTGCCAGCAGCGTCTATCAGCGGACAGATACGCAGTATTTT.